Shown below are 18 T cell receptor beta chains from a single sample sequenced in a study of blood T cell repertoires in COVID-19. Method: immunoSEQ multiplex PCR; TCRdb's copy keeps in-frame clones and lacks some. The sample records a few hundred thousand clones, 88% being singletons. Material for sequencing was PBMCs or T cells enriched from blood (not recorded which). The receptors come from a woman between 18 and 30 years old who had recovered from COVID-19.

In its sample, this clone was seen a few times. The V gene is TRBV2, the J gene TRBJ1-1; maybe TRBD1 (6 bases). Trimming removed 0 bases at V and 7 bases at J, with 15 bases between. Per the germline V gene, CDR1 is SNHLY and CDR2 is FYNNEI. The CDR3 has 15 residues. CDR3 DNA: TGTGCCAGCAGTGAAGCAGGGGGGGCGCCCAATGAAGCTTTCTTT. Its protein product is CASSEAGGAPNEAFF. Full variable domain (missing parts from reference TRBV2 and TRBJ1-1): EPEVTQTPSHQVTQMGQEVILRCVPISNHLYFYWYRQILGQKVEFLVSFYNNEISEKSEIFDDQFSVERPDGSNFTLKIRSTKLEDSAMYFCASSEAGGAPNEAFFGQGTRLTVV.

This sequence joins TRBV4-3 and TRBJ1-4, with D unclear. CDR1 is LGHNA and CDR2 is YSLEER in the germline V gene. Trimming took 0 bases from V and 7 from J, leaving 6 bases between them. The CDR3 extends over 13 amino acids. The CDR3 protein is CASSQDPREKLFF. In DNA, the CDR3 is TGCGCCAGCAGCCAAGACCCCCGTGAAAAACTGTTTTTT.

The J gene is TRBJ1-4, the V gene TRBV7-2, with D perhaps TRBD1 (6 bases). Germline V gives CDR1 SGHTA, CDR2 FQGNSA. The ends were cut back, 1 base at V and 5 bases at J, with 11 bases in the middle. The CDR3 has 15 residues. CDR3 in amino acids: CASSLEARGNEKLFF. The DNA of the CDR3 is TGTGCCAGCAGCTTAGAAGCCAGGGGAAATGAAAAACTGTTTTTT.

The genes are TRBV24-1 and TRBJ2-1; 9 positions agree with TRBD2. This CDR3 region has 15 residues. V was pared by 6 bases and J by 2 bases, with 4 bases of the junction left unmatched. Germline V gene data show CDR1 as KGHDR and CDR2 as SFDVKD. The CDR3 DNA reads TGTGCCACCAGTCATAGCGGGAGTGCCTACAATGAGCAGTTCTTC. Translation: CATSHSGSAYNEQFF.

The chain has TRBV3-1 (or the pseudogene TRBV3-2) and TRBJ1-2; maybe TRBD1 (5 bases). Germline values: CDR1 LGHDT, CDR2 YNNKEL (reference sequence). Trimming took off 1 base at V and 5 bases at J, with 14 bases between the two ends. The CDR3 is made up of 15 amino acids. The CDR3 reads CASSQGGRGGYGYTF. CDR3 nucleotide sequence: TGTGCCAGCAGCCAAGGGGGTAGGGGAGGATATGGCTACACCTTC.

The chain carries TRBV11-2 and TRBJ2-6; D remains ambiguous. The CDR3 is 16 residues long. Trimming took off 4 bases at V and 2 bases at J, with 12 bases between the two ends. Germline loops: CDR1 SGHAT, CDR2 FQNNGV. CDR3 loop: CASSSTPRPGANVLTF. The CDR3 DNA sequence: TGTGCCAGCAGCTCGACCCCCAGGCCTGGGGCCAACGTCCTGACTTTC.

V usage is TRBV6-1 and J usage is TRBJ1-2, with 7 bases matching TRBD1. Germline trimming cut 0 bases from V and 8 bases from J; bases unmatched to any gene: 9. This CDR3 contains 15 residues. The germline V gene has CDR1 MNHNS and CDR2 SASEGT. The CDR3 DNA reads as TGTGCCAGCAGTGAAGCCTCCGGGACAGTCGACGGCTACACCTTC. This codes for CASSEASGTVDGYTF.

This sequence joins TRBV5-1 and TRBJ1-1; 10 bases align to TRBD1. V trimming: 4 bases; J trimming: 4 bases; junction bases outside the gene matches: 10. The CDR3 has 16 amino acids. Germline-derived CDR1 and CDR2 are SGHRS and YFSETQ. The CDR3 DNA is TGCGCCAGCAGCCCTCGGACAGGGGGAATGAGCACTGAAGCTTTCTTT. Its protein is CASSPRTGGMSTEAFF.

CDR3 residues: CASSLGQKREKLFF. CDR3 nucleotides: TGTGCCAGCAGTCTCGGACAGAAACGGGAAAAACTGTTTTTT. V gene TRBV2 combines with J gene TRBJ1-4; D is possibly TRBD1 (6 bases). The V and J ends lost 5 bases and 8 bases respectively, with 15 bases between them. Germline values: CDR1 SNHLY, CDR2 FYNNEI. This CDR3 is 14 amino acids long.

As regards this clone: Other DNA sequences in the same sample also yield this CDR3. The rearrangement joins TRBV27 to TRBJ2-7; D may be TRBD2 (5 bases). V was cut by 0 bases and J by 1 base, with 7 bases left in between. This CDR3 is built from 14 residues. Germline CDR1 is MNHEY and CDR2 is SMNVEV (reference sequence). This CDR3 reads CASSLSAGSYEQYF. As DNA, the CDR3 is TGTGCCAGCAGTTTATCGGCGGGTTCCTACGAGCAGTACTTC.

In this sample, this clone turned up once. J is TRBJ2-1 and V is TRBV24-1; D might be TRBD2 (6 bases). Germline CDR1 is KGHDR and CDR2 is SFDVKD. The CDR3 totals 17 residues. V lost 1 base, J lost 0 bases, and 12 bases lay in between. In DNA, the CDR3 is TGTGCCACCAGTGATTTCGGGAGTATTCGCTCCTACAATGAGCAGTTCTTC. The encoded protein is CATSDFGSIRSYNEQFF.

This chain uses TRBV7-3 with TRBJ2-1, with D maybe TRBD2 (5 bases). The V gene's germline CDR1 is SGHTA and CDR2 FQGTGA. The CDR3 extends over 15 amino acids. V was clipped by 5 bases and J by 7 bases, with 18 bases between them. CDR3 residues: CASSPRPHRGNEQFF. Written as DNA, the CDR3 is TGTGCCAGCAGCCCTCGGCCGCATCGGGGAAATGAGCAGTTCTTC.

The chain joins TRBV12-3 or TRBV12-4 to TRBJ2-7; no clear D gene. The CDR3 sequence is 13 residues long. With 3 bases removed from V and 4 bases from J, the gap between germline ends came to 10 bases. The CDR3 bases are TGTGCCAGCAGTTTCGGTCACGCGTACGAGCAGTACTTC. Protein product: CASSFGHAYEQYF.

J is TRBJ2-3 and V is TRBV3-1 (or the pseudogene TRBV3-2); TRBD1 matches at 9 bases. The CDR3 totals 15 residues. V lost 3 bases to trimming and J lost 6 bases; unmatched junction nucleotides: 7. The V gene's germline CDR1 is LGHDT and CDR2 YNNKEL (reference sequence). The DNA of the CDR3 is TGTGCCAGCAGCCAGTGGGACAGGGCGGCCGATACGCAGTATTTT. Residues: CASSQWDRAADTQYF.

V usage is TRBV7-8 and J usage is TRBJ2-1; D gene unclear. Trimming stripped 7 bases from V and 4 bases from J, with 11 bases between. The CDR3 is 13 residues long. Germline CDR1 is SGHVS and CDR2 is FQNEAQ. The CDR3 DNA sequence: TGTGCCAGCACCCCGCAGAATTACAATGAGCAGTTCTTC. It codes for CASTPQNYNEQFF. Combining the CDR3 with reference TRBV7-8 and TRBJ2-1 gives the whole variable domain GAGVSQSPRYKVAKRGQDVALRCDPISGHVSLFWYQQALGQGPEFLTYFQNEAQLDKSGLPSDRFFAERPEGSVSTLKIQRTQQEDSAVYLCASTPQNYNEQFFGPGTRLTVL.

About this clone: A much larger clonotype is one base distant, so this may be a read error. The chain employs TRBV7-9 and TRBJ2-7; D is ambiguous. V was clipped by 5 bases and J by 1 base, with 6 bases between them. Germline V gene data show CDR1 as SEHNR and CDR2 as FQNEAQ (reference sequence). CDR3 length equals 12 residues. The CDR3 nucleotides read TGTGCCAGCAGCCCGAGATCCTACGAGCAGTACTTC. It is translated as CASSPRSYEQYF.

The chain has TRBV5-4 and TRBJ1-2, with 8 bases identical to TRBD1. The CDR3 sequence is 16 residues long. V shed 3 bases and J 4 bases; nucleotides not matched to a gene: 11. The germline V gene has CDR1 SGHNT and CDR2 YYREEE (reference sequence). The DNA of the CDR3 is TGTGCCAGCAGCTCGGGACAGGTTAAAAGCCTCTATGGCTACACCTTC. Translated: CASSSGQVKSLYGYTF.

V usage is TRBV6-6 and J usage is TRBJ1-6; TRBD1 might be the D (5 bases). Germline V lookup: CDR1 MNHNY, CDR2 SVGAGI (reference sequence). Trimming pared 2 bases from V and 8 bases from J, leaving 10 bases between. CDR3 length: 14 residues. This CDR3 reads CASSYPEGDSPLHF. DNA of the CDR3: TGTGCCAGCAGTTACCCCGAAGGGGATTCACCCCTCCACTTT.